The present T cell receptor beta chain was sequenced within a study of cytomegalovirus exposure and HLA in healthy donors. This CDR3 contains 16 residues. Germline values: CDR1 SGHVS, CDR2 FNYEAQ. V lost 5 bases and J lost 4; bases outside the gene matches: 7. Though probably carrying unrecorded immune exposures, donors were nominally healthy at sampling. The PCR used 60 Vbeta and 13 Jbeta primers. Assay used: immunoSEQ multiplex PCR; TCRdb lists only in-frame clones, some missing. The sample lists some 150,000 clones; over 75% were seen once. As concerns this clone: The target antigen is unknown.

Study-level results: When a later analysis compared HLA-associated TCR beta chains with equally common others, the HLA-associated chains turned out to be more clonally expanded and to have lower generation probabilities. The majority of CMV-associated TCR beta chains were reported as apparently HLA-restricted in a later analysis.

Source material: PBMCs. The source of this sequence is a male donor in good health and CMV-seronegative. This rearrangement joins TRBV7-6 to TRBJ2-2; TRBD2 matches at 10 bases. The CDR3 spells CASSLGTSVRTGELFF. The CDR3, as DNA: TGTGCCAGCAGCCTTGGGACTAGCGTTCGCACCGGGGAGCTGTTTTTT.